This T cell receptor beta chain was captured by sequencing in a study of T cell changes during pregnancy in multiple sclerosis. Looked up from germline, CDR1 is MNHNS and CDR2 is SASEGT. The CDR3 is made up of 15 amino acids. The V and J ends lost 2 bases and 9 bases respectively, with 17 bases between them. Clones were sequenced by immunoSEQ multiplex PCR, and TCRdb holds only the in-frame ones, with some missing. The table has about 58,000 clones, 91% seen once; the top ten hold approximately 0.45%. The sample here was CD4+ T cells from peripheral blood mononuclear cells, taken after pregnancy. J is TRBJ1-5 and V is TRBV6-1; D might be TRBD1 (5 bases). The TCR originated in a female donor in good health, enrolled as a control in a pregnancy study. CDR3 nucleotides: TGTGCCAGCAGTGAAACGGGAGGGGTACGTGGGCCCCAGCATTTT. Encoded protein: CASSETGGVRGPQHF.